A selection of T cell receptor beta chains follows, all from one sample in a study of blood T cell repertoires in COVID-19. TCRdb's copy holds only in-frame clones and misses some; the assay was immunoSEQ multiplex PCR. The sample yields approximately 81,000 clones, roughly four fifths seen once. The sequenced material came from peripheral blood. These receptors were collected from a human donor in a cohort sampled during active COVID-19. Each CDR3 is given with its conserved first and last residue. Fields, in order: clone size, J gene, D gene, V gene, CDR3 DNA, CDR3 protein. D genes are given only for firm matches. Clone size is shown for a subset of rows, as once, few, many or a class of expanded clone.

clone_size: .; j_call: TRBJ1-5; d_call: .; v_call: TRBV19; cdr3_nt: TGTGCCAGTAGTACGACAGGTCCCAATCAGCCCCAGCATTTT; cdr3_aa: CASSTTGPNQPQHF
clone_size: .; j_call: TRBJ1-2; d_call: TRBD1; v_call: TRBV7-8; cdr3_nt: TGTGCCAGCAGCTTCCGTCTCCCGGACAGGGCAAGGGATGGCTACACCTTC; cdr3_aa: CASSFRLPDRARDGYTF
clone_size: .; j_call: TRBJ1-5; d_call: TRBD1; v_call: TRBV7-8; cdr3_nt: TGTGCCAGCAGCTTAGCCCCGGGCGGGACAGGGGGACAGGGGCAGCCCCAGCATTTT; cdr3_aa: CASSLAPGGTGGQGQPQHF
clone_size: .; j_call: TRBJ2-7; d_call: .; v_call: TRBV9; cdr3_nt: TGTGCCAGCAGCGTCCGGGACACGCCCTACGAGCAGTACTTC; cdr3_aa: CASSVRDTPYEQYF
clone_size: .; j_call: TRBJ2-7; d_call: TRBD2; v_call: TRBV10-2; cdr3_nt: TGCGCCCCGAAAGCCCCGGGACTACTTTACGAGCAGTACTTC; cdr3_aa: CAPKAPGLLYEQYF
clone_size: .; j_call: TRBJ1-2; d_call: .; v_call: TRBV6-6; cdr3_nt: TGTGCCAGCAGCAAGGGACAATCTAACTATGGCTACACCTTC; cdr3_aa: CASSKGQSNYGYTF
clone_size: .; j_call: TRBJ2-3; d_call: TRBD2; v_call: TRBV6-6; cdr3_nt: TGTGCCAGCAAGGCGGGGGGCACAGATACGCAGTATTTT; cdr3_aa: CASKAGGTDTQYF
clone_size: .; j_call: TRBJ1-2; d_call: .; v_call: TRBV3-1/TRBV3-2; cdr3_nt: TGTGCCAGCAGCCAGGGGACATCCGGCTACACCTTC; cdr3_aa: CASSQGTSGYTF
clone_size: .; j_call: TRBJ1-2; d_call: .; v_call: TRBV12-2; cdr3_nt: TGTGCAAGTCGCTTAGCCGGGGAAGGGAGCTACACCTTC; cdr3_aa: CASRLAGEGSYTF
clone_size: .; j_call: TRBJ2-3; d_call: TRBD2; v_call: TRBV7-3; cdr3_nt: TGTGCCAGCGCTCCCGGGGGGACTGGGACAGATACGCAGTATTTT; cdr3_aa: CASAPGGTGTDTQYF
clone_size: .; j_call: TRBJ1-1; d_call: .; v_call: TRBV15; cdr3_nt: TGTGCCACCAGCCTGGGCATGAACACTGAAGCTTTCTTT; cdr3_aa: CATSLGMNTEAFF
clone_size: .; j_call: TRBJ2-2; d_call: TRBD1; v_call: TRBV28; cdr3_nt: TGTGCCAGCAGTTTACCTGGACAGGGACTCACCGGGGAGCTGTTTTTT; cdr3_aa: CASSLPGQGLTGELFF
clone_size: .; j_call: TRBJ2-7; d_call: TRBD2; v_call: TRBV18; cdr3_nt: TGTGCCAGCTCGCAGACGGGGGGCTCCTACGAGCAGTACTTC; cdr3_aa: CASSQTGGSYEQYF
clone_size: .; j_call: TRBJ2-1; d_call: TRBD2; v_call: TRBV18; cdr3_nt: TGTGCCAGCTCACTGGGTAGCGGGGGCTCCTACAATGAGCAGTTCTTC; cdr3_aa: CASSLGSGGSYNEQFF
clone_size: .; j_call: TRBJ2-7; d_call: TRBD1; v_call: TRBV27; cdr3_nt: TGTGCCAGCAGTTTCAACCGGGACAGGGGCTACGAGCAGTACTTC; cdr3_aa: CASSFNRDRGYEQYF
clone_size: .; j_call: TRBJ1-1; d_call: .; v_call: TRBV29-1; cdr3_nt: TGCAGCGCGTCGGGACAAATGAACACTGAAGCTTTCTTT; cdr3_aa: CSASGQMNTEAFF
clone_size: once; j_call: TRBJ2-7; d_call: .; v_call: TRBV9; cdr3_nt: TGTGCCAGCAGCGTAGGGAGAGGGGCCGCGGAGGGGGAGCAGTACTTC; cdr3_aa: CASSVGRGAAEGEQYF
clone_size: .; j_call: TRBJ2-7; d_call: .; v_call: TRBV6-5; cdr3_nt: TGTGCCAGCAGCTTGACAGGTACACACCCGTACGAGCAGTACTTC; cdr3_aa: CASSLTGTHPYEQYF
clone_size: .; j_call: TRBJ2-7; d_call: TRBD1; v_call: TRBV6-5; cdr3_nt: TGTGCCAGCAGGAGGGACAGGGACTGGTACGAGCAGTACTTC; cdr3_aa: CASRRDRDWYEQYF
clone_size: .; j_call: TRBJ1-3; d_call: .; v_call: TRBV6-5; cdr3_nt: TGTGCCAGCAGGCGCCAAACAGGGATTGGAAACACCATATATTTT; cdr3_aa: CASRRQTGIGNTIYF
clone_size: .; j_call: TRBJ2-5; d_call: TRBD2; v_call: TRBV5-6; cdr3_nt: TGTGCCAGCCGCGGGGGGTCCTTGGGGGAGACCCAGTACTTC; cdr3_aa: CASRGGSLGETQYF
clone_size: few; j_call: TRBJ1-6; d_call: .; v_call: TRBV6-6; cdr3_nt: TGTGCCAGCAGGTCACAGGGTTCGCATTCACCCCTCCACTTT; cdr3_aa: CASRSQGSHSPLHF
clone_size: once; j_call: TRBJ2-1; d_call: TRBD2; v_call: TRBV5-5; cdr3_nt: TGTGCCAGCAGCTTTGAAACTAGCGGGGGGGCGTTTGAGCAGTTCTTC; cdr3_aa: CASSFETSGGAFEQFF
clone_size: .; j_call: TRBJ2-7; d_call: TRBD1; v_call: TRBV6-1; cdr3_nt: TGTGCCAGCAGTGAAGGGACAGGTACCTACGAGCAGTACTTC; cdr3_aa: CASSEGTGTYEQYF
clone_size: few; j_call: TRBJ2-1; d_call: TRBD2; v_call: TRBV29-1; cdr3_nt: TGCAGCGGAACTAGCGGGGTGTCCTACAATGAGCAGTTCTTC; cdr3_aa: CSGTSGVSYNEQFF
clone_size: few; j_call: TRBJ1-2; d_call: TRBD1; v_call: TRBV4-2; cdr3_nt: TGTGCCAGCAGCCAAGAACTAGGGGGCGCTTATGGCTACACCTTC; cdr3_aa: CASSQELGGAYGYTF
clone_size: .; j_call: TRBJ2-7; d_call: TRBD1; v_call: TRBV18; cdr3_nt: TGTGCCAGCTCACCATTCAAGGACAGGGAGCACGAGCAGTACTTC; cdr3_aa: CASSPFKDREHEQYF
clone_size: .; j_call: TRBJ2-7; d_call: TRBD2; v_call: TRBV5-6; cdr3_nt: TGTGCCAGCAGTCTCCAGCGGGGAATTCACGAGCAGTACTTC; cdr3_aa: CASSLQRGIHEQYF